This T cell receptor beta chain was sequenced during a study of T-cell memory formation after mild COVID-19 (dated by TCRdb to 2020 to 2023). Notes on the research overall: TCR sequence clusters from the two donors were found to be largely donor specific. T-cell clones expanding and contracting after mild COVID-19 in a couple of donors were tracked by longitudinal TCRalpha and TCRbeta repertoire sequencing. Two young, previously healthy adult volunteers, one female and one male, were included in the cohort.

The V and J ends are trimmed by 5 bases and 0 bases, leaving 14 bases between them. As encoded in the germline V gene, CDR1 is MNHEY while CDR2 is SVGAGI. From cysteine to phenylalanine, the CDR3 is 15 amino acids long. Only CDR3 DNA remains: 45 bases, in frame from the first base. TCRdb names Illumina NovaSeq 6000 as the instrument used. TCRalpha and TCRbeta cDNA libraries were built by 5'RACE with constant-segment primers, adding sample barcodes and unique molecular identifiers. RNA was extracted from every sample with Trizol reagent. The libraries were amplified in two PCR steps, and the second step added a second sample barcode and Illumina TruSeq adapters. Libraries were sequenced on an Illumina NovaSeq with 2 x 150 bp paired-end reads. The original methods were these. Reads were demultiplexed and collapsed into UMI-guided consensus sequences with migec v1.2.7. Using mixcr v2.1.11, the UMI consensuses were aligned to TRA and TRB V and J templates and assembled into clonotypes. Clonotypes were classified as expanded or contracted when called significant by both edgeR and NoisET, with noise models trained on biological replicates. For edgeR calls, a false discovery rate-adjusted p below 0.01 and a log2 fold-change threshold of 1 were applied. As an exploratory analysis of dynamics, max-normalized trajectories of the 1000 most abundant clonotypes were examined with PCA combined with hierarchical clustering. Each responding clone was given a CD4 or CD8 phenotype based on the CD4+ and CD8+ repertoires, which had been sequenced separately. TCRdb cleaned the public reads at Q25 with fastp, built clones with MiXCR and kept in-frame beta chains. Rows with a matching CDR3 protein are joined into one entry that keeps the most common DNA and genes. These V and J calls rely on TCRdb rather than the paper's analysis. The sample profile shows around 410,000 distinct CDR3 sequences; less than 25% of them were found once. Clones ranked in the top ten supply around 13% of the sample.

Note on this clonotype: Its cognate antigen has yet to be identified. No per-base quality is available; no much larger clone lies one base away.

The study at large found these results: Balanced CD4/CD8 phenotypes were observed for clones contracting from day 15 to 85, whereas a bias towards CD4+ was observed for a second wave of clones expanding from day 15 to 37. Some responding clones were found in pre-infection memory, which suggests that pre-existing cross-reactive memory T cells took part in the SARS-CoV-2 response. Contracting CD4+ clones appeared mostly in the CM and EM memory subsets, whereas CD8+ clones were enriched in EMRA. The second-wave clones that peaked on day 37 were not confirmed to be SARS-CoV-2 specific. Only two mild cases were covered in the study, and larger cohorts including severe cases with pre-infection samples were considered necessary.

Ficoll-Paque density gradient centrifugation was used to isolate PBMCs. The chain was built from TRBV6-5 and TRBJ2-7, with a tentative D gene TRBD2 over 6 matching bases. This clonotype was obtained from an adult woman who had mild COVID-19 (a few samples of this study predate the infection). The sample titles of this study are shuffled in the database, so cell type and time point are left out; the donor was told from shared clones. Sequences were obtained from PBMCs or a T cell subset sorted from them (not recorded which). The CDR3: CASSRSGPLSYEQYF. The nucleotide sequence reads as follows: TGTGCCAGCAGTCGTAGCGGACCCCTCTCCTACGAGCAGTACTTC.